The next 20 T cell receptor beta chains were all read from a single sample in a study of radiotherapy plus CTLA-4 blockade in lung cancer. TCRdb's copy holds only in-frame clones and misses some; the assay was immunoSEQ multiplex PCR. The sample has 110,000 or so clones, approximately 84% seen once. The source was peripheral blood, collected from a patient treated with radiotherapy plus ipilimumab. The receptors were sampled from a human donor with non-small cell lung cancer who had a partial response to radiotherapy plus ipilimumab.

V usage is TRBV19 and J usage is TRBJ2-1, with 9 positions matching TRBD2. Germline CDR1 LNHDA, CDR2 SQIVND (reference sequence). V dropped 7 bases and J dropped 4; count of bases not matched to a gene: 11. This CDR3 has 16 residues. As DNA, the CDR3 is TGTGCCAGTACCCCGTTAGGCGGGAGGGGATACAATGAGCAGTTCTTC. Protein product: CASTPLGGRGYNEQFF.

This clone was seen only once. The V and J genes are TRBV5-1 and TRBJ2-3, with TRBD2 matching 12 bases. This CDR3 has 16 amino acids. Germline CDR1 reads SGHRS; CDR2 reads YFSETQ. Trimming removed 3 bases from V and 2 bases from J; junction bases left unmatched: 4. CDR3 DNA sequence: TGCGCCAGCAGCTCGACTAGCGGGAGTCCCACAGATACGCAGTATTTT. Protein sequence: CASSSTSGSPTDTQYF.

This chain uses TRBV30 with TRBJ2-7; D is unresolved. With 3 bases removed from V and 4 bases from J, the gap between germline ends came to 7 bases. CDR1 GTSNPN and CDR2 SVGIG come from the germline V gene (reference sequence). The CDR3 length is 11 residues. CDR3 nucleotides: TGTGCCTGGAGCGTACGGTACGAGCAGTACTTC. It specifies CAWSVRYEQYF.

The chain joins TRBV4-2 to TRBJ2-3; TRBD2 is a possible D gene (5 bases). From germline, CDR1 is LGHNA and CDR2 YNFKEQ. Trimming removed 0 bases from V and 1 base from J, with 11 bases in between. This CDR3 region has 16 residues. CDR3 amino acids: CASSQDLPLGTDTQYF. CDR3 DNA: TGTGCCAGCAGCCAAGATCTCCCACTAGGCACAGATACGCAGTATTTT.

The chain recombines TRBV29-1 with TRBJ1-2, with a possible D match to TRBD1 (6 bases). V dropped 0 bases and J dropped 8 bases, with 10 bases sitting between them. The CDR3 consists of 12 residues. CDR1 is SQVTM, CDR2 ANQGSEA, per germline. CDR3: CSVEDQGRGYTF. CDR3 coding DNA: TGCAGCGTTGAAGACCAGGGGCGGGGCTACACCTTC.

This clone was observed once. The chain links TRBV27 to TRBJ2-7; D possibly corresponds to TRBD2 (6 bases). Germline V gene lookup returns CDR1 MNHEY and CDR2 SMNVEV (reference sequence). Trimming left V 3 bases short and J 4 bases short, with 13 bases between. The CDR3 sequence is 14 residues long. The CDR3 reads CASSFKPAGYEQYF. The CDR3 DNA follows: TGTGCCAGCAGTTTCAAACCTGCGGGGTACGAGCAGTACTTC.

This sequence joins TRBV6-5 and TRBJ2-7; D perhaps matches TRBD2 (6 bases). Trimming removed 4 bases at V and 9 bases at J, with 16 bases between. Germline CDR1 MNHEY, CDR2 SVGAGI. The CDR3 consists of 13 residues. The CDR3 protein is CASSSGGSRRQYV. The DNA for the CDR3 is TGTGCCAGCAGTTCCGGGGGTTCAAGGCGGCAGTACGTC.

The chain has TRBV28 and TRBJ1-2; 7 bases line up with TRBD1. CDR3 length: 15 residues. Germline lookup yields CDR1 MDHEN and CDR2 SYDVKM. The V and J ends lost 6 bases and 0 bases, in that order; junction bases with no gene match: 7. CDR3 protein: CASSNQGGANYGYTF. The CDR3 bases are TGTGCCAGCAGCAACCAGGGGGGAGCTAACTATGGCTACACCTTC.

In its sample, this clone was seen a few times. This chain joins TRBV6-6 and TRBJ1-5; 9 bases align to TRBD1. Germline trimming cut 2 bases from V and 4 bases from J; bases unmatched to any gene: 0. Germline CDR1 reads MNHNY; CDR2 reads SVGAGI (reference sequence). The CDR3 loop spans 14 amino acids. CDR3 nucleotides: TGTGCCAGCAGTTACGGGACAGGGAATCAGCCCCAGCATTTT. Protein: CASSYGTGNQPQHF.

Here the CDR3 DNA reads TGTGCCAGCAGTTTAGCCTACTCTGGAAACACCATATATTTT. This encodes CASSLAYSGNTIYF. The chain joins TRBV28 to TRBJ1-3, with no clear D. This CDR3 comprises 14 residues. Per the germline V gene, CDR1 is MDHEN and CDR2 is SYDVKM. The V and J ends lost 2 bases and 0 bases respectively, with 5 bases between them.

This clone was seen more than once but under ten times. The rearrangement uses TRBV5-1 and TRBJ2-7, with TRBD1 matching over 8 bases. V was pared by 3 bases and J by 6 bases, with 8 bases of the junction left unmatched. Looked up from germline, CDR1 is SGHRS and CDR2 is YFSETQ. The CDR3 is made up of 14 amino acids. Written as DNA, the CDR3 is TGCGCCAGCAGCTGGGCAGGGGGCGGGTCCGAGCAGTACTTC. Translated: CASSWAGGGSEQYF.

V and J are TRBV7-2 and TRBJ1-2; the match to TRBD1 covers 9 bases. Germline lookup yields CDR1 SGHTA and CDR2 FQGNSA. Trimming at V came to 2 bases and at J to 7 bases, leaving 5 bases not matched to a gene. There are 14 residues in the CDR3. CDR3: CASSLLQGASGYTF. The CDR3 nucleotides read TGTGCCAGCAGCTTACTACAGGGGGCATCTGGCTACACCTTC.

This clone was detected only a few times. J is TRBJ2-7 and V is TRBV27, with TRBD2 matching 10 bases. The CDR3 sequence is 14 residues long. The J segment lost 5 bases and the V segment lost 6 bases, leaving 7 bases of the junction unmatched. Germline V lookup: CDR1 MNHEY, CDR2 SMNVEV (reference sequence). This CDR3 reads CASSPTSGSHEQYF. CDR3 nucleotides: TGTGCCAGCAGCCCGACTAGCGGGTCCCACGAGCAGTACTTC.

This rearrangement joins TRBV19 to TRBJ1-3; 8 positions match TRBD1. Germline V gives CDR1 LNHDA, CDR2 SQIVND (reference sequence). Germline trimming cut 8 bases from V and 7 bases from J; bases unmatched to any gene: 16. This CDR3 has 16 amino acids. CDR3 coding DNA: TGTGCCAGTCAACCCTTGATCGGACAGGGAGTGAACACCATATATTTT. Protein: CASQPLIGQGVNTIYF.

The V and J genes are TRBV28 and TRBJ2-7; perhaps TRBD1 as D (7 bases). Germline CDR1 reads MDHEN; CDR2 reads SYDVKM. This CDR3 has 15 residues. V was pared by 7 bases and J by 0 bases, with 16 bases between. The CDR3 DNA is TGTGCCAGCACCCAGGGGCAGGGGGGCTCCTACGAGCAGTACTTC. This sequence encodes CASTQGQGGSYEQYF.

V is TRBV5-1 and J is TRBJ2-5, with D tentatively TRBD1 (6 bases). V dropped 0 bases and J dropped 5 bases, with 14 bases sitting between them. Per the germline V gene, CDR1 is SGHRS and CDR2 is YFSETQ. The CDR3 loop spans 15 amino acids. CDR3 nucleotide sequence: TGCGCCAGCAGCTTGGTATCTGGGGGCCGGGAGACCCAGTACTTC. Encoded protein: CASSLVSGGRETQYF.

This clone occurred a few times. The V and J genes are TRBV28 and TRBJ2-4; D gene uncertain. V was clipped by 7 bases and J by 4 bases, with 11 bases between them. The CDR3 has 13 amino acids. CDR1 is MDHEN, CDR2 SYDVKM, per germline. This CDR3 is CASNEAEKNIQYF. The CDR3 coding sequence is TGTGCCAGCAATGAGGCAGAGAAAAACATTCAGTACTTC.

This sequence joins TRBV5-4 and TRBJ2-1; 10 bases agree with TRBD2. CDR3 length: 16 amino acids. V lost 4 bases and J lost 10; bases outside the gene matches: 14. Per germline, CDR1 SGHNT and CDR2 YYREEE (reference sequence). The CDR3 DNA is TGTGCCAGCAGCCTGGGGGGGGCTAGCGGGAGAGCGGAGCAGTTCTTC. Translation: CASSLGGASGRAEQFF.

The chain links TRBV25-1 to TRBJ2-5, with 16 bases lining up with TRBD2. J gave up 4 bases and V 5 bases, and 4 bases lay outside the gene matches. The CDR3 totals 16 residues. Germline V gives CDR1 MGHDK, CDR2 SYGVNS. As DNA, the CDR3 is TGTGCCAGCAGTCCGGGACTAGCGGGAGGGCCAGAGACCCAGTACTTC. This codes for CASSPGLAGGPETQYF. The full variable domain, in which reference TRBV25-1 and TRBJ2-5 provide the parts outside the CDR3, is EADIYQTPRYLVIGTGKKITLECSQTMGHDKMYWYQQDPGMELHLIHYSYGVNSTEKGDLSSESTVSRIRTEHFPLTLESARPSHTSQYLCASSPGLAGGPETQYFGPGTRLLVL.

The chain recombines TRBV27 with TRBJ2-1; TRBD2 matches 7 bases. V lost 4 bases, J lost 5 bases, and 8 bases stayed unmatched. Germline V gives CDR1 MNHEY, CDR2 SMNVEV (reference sequence). The CDR3 spans 15 residues. CDR3 sequence (DNA): TGTGCCAGCAGTTGGGGGGGATTGGTTAACAATGAGCAGTTCTTC. Its translation is CASSWGGLVNNEQFF.